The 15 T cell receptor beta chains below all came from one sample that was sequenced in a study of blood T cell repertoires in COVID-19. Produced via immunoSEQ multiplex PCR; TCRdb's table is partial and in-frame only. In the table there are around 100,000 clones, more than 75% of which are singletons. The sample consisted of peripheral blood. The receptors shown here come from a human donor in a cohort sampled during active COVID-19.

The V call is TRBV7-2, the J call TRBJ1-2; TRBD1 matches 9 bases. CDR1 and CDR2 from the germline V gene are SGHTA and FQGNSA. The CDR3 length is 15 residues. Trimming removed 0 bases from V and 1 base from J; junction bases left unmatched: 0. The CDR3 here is CASSLAGQGNYGYTF. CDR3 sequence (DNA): TGTGCCAGCAGCTTAGCGGGACAGGGTAACTATGGCTACACCTTC.

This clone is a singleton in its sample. CDR3 residues: CASSFVPTEAFF. CDR3 DNA: TGTGCCAGCAGCTTTGTCCCTACTGAAGCTTTCTTT. The chain is built from TRBV11-2 and TRBJ1-1; no reliable D call. This CDR3 comprises 12 residues. Trimming left V 3 bases short and J 5 bases short, with 7 bases between. Germline V gene data show CDR1 as SGHAT and CDR2 as FQNNGV. Full variable domain (remainder filled in from reference TRBV11-2 and TRBJ1-1): EAGVAQSPRYKIIEKRQSVAFWCNPISGHATLYWYQQILGQGPKLLIQFQNNGVVDDSQLPKDRFSAERLKGVDSTLKIQPAKLEDSAVYLCASSFVPTEAFFGQGTRLTVV.

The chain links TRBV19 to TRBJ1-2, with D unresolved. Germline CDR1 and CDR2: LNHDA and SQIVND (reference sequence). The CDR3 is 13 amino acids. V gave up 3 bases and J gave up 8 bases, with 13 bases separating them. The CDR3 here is CASSIQDISGYTF. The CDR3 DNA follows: TGTGCCAGTAGTATTCAAGACATAAGCGGCTACACCTTC.

CDR3 bases: TGTGCCAGCTCACCGGCGAGAGGACAGGGGTATAGTGAGCAGTTCTTC. Encoded protein: CASSPARGQGYSEQFF. The chain combines TRBV18 with TRBJ2-1; 9 positions match TRBD1. Germline values: CDR1 KGHSH, CDR2 LQKENI. With 3 bases clipped from V and 9 bases from J, the junction kept 12 bases outside the gene matches. This CDR3 is built from 16 residues. Variable domain in full (rest from reference TRBV18 and TRBJ2-1): NAGVMQNPRHLVRRRGQEARLRCSPMKGHSHVYWYRQLPEEGLKFMVYLQKENIIDESGMPKERFSAEFPKEGPSILRIQQVVRGDSAAYFCASSPARGQGYSEQFFGPGTRLTVL.

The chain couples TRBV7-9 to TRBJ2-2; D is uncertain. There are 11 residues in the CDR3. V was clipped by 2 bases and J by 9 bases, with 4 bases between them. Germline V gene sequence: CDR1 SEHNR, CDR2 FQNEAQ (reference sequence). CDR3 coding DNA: TGTGCCAGCAGCTTAAGCAGGGAGCTGTTTTTT. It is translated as CASSLSRELFF. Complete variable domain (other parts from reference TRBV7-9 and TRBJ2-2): DTGVSQNPRHKITKRGQNVTFRCDPISEHNRLYWYRQTLGQGPEFLTYFQNEAQLEKSRLLSDRFSAERPKGSFSTLEIQRTEQGDSAMYLCASSLSRELFFGEGSRLTVL.

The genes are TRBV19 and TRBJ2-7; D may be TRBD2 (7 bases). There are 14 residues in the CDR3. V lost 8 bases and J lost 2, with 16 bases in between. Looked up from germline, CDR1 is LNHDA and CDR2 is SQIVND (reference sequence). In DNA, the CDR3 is TGTGCCAGTGCGGGGGCTAGCGCCCCCTACGAGCAGTACTTC. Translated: CASAGASAPYEQYF.

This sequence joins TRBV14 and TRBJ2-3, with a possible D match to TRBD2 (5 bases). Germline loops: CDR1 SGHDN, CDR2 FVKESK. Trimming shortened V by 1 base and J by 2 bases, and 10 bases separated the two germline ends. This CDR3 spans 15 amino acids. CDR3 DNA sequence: TGTGCCAGCAGCCAAGGGAGGAGGTTCACAGATACGCAGTATTTT. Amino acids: CASSQGRRFTDTQYF.

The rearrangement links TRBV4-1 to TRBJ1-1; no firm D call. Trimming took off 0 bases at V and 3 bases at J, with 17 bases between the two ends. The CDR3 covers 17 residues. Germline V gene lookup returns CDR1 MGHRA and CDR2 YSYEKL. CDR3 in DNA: TGCGCCAGCAGCCAAGATTCGGGTCAGAGGAGGTACACTGAAGCTTTCTTT. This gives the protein CASSQDSGQRRYTEAFF.

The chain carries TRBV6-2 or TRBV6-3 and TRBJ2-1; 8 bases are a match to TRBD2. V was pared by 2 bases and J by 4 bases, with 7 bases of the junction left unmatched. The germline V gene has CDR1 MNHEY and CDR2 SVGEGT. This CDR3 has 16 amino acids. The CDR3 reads CASSYGVAGGYNEQFF. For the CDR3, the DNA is TGTGCCAGCAGTTACGGGGTGGCGGGGGGATACAATGAGCAGTTCTTC.

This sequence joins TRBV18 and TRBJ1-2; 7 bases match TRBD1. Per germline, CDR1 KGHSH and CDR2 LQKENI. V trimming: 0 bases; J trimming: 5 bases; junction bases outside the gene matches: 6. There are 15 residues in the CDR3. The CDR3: CASSPPTGRQYGYTF. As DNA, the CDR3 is TGTGCCAGCTCACCACCGACAGGGAGGCAGTATGGCTACACCTTC.

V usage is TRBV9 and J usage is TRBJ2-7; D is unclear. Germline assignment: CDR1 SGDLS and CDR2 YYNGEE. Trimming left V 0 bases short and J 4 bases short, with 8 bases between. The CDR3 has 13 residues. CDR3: CASSVAPEYEQYF. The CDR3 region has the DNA TGTGCCAGCAGCGTAGCCCCTGAGTACGAGCAGTACTTC.

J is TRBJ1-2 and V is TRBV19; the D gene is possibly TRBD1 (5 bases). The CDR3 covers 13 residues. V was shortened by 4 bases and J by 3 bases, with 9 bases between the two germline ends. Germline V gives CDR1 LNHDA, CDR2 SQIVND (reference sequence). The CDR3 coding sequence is TGTGCCAGTAGTAGGACACCAGACTATGGCTACACCTTC. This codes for CASSRTPDYGYTF.

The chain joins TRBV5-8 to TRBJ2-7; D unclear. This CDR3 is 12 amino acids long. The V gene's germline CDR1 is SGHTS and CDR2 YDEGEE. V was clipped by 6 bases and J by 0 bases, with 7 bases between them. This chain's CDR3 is CASTVSSYEQYF. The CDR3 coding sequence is TGTGCCAGCACCGTGAGCTCCTACGAGCAGTACTTC. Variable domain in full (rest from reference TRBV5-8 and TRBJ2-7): EAGVTQSPTHLIKTRGQQATLRCSPISGHTSVYWYQQALGLGLQFLLWYDEGEERNRGNFPPRFSGRQFPNYSSELNVNALELEDSALYLCASTVSSYEQYFGPGTRLTVT.

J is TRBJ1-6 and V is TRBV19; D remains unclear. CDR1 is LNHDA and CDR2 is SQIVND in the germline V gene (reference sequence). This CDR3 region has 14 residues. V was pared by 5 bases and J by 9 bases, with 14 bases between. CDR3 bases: TGTGCCAGTAGTTGGCAAGGATCTAGTTCACCCCTCCACTTT. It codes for CASSWQGSSSPLHF.

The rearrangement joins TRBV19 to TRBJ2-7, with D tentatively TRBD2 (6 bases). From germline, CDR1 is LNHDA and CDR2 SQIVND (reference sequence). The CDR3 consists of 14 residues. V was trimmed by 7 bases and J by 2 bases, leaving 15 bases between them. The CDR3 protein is CASNPGGNTYEQYF. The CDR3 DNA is TGTGCCAGTAATCCCGGCGGGAATACCTACGAGCAGTACTTC.